The next 10 T cell receptor beta chains were all read from a single sample in a study of blood T cell repertoires in COVID-19. Data came from immunoSEQ multiplex PCR; TCRdb stores just in-frame clones and leaves some out. The sample lists a few hundred thousand clones; roughly 83% were seen once. The sequencing sample was made of peripheral blood. The receptors come from a woman aged 50 to 60 with acute or convalescent COVID-19.

This chain uses TRBV27 with TRBJ2-1; 7 nucleotides match TRBD1. From germline, CDR1 is MNHEY and CDR2 SMNVEV (reference sequence). The CDR3 spans 12 residues. Trimming took 6 bases from V and 15 from J; bases not matched to a gene: 11. CDR3 DNA: TGTGCCAGCAGCCTCCAAGGGACAGAACCGTTCTTC. This sequence encodes CASSLQGTEPFF.

The CDR3 DNA sequence: TGTGCCAGCAGCCCAGGACAGGGAGGTCAGCCCCAGCATTTT. The encoded protein is CASSPGQGGQPQHF. The chain has TRBV27 and TRBJ1-5; 8 nucleotides line up with TRBD1. The CDR3 extends over 14 amino acids. Germline V gene data show CDR1 as MNHEY and CDR2 as SMNVEV (reference sequence). The V and J ends lost 6 bases and 6 bases, in that order; junction bases with no gene match: 7.

This chain uses TRBV10-3 with TRBJ2-2; possible D gene TRBD1, 5 bases. Germline values: CDR1 ENHRY, CDR2 SYGVKD. The CDR3 length is 14 residues. The V end was cut by 10 bases, the J end by 1 base, with 13 bases between. CDR3 bases: TGTGCCAGCACCCTCCAGGGGAACACCGGGGAGCTGTTTTTT. Amino acid sequence: CASTLQGNTGELFF.

The chain couples TRBV5-1 to TRBJ2-7; weak D call: TRBD1 (6 bases). Germline assignment: CDR1 SGHRS and CDR2 YFSETQ. The CDR3 runs 14 residues. Trimming removed 4 bases from V and 0 bases from J, with 11 bases in between. CDR3 region: CASSPLTGSYEQYF. The CDR3 DNA sequence: TGCGCCAGCAGCCCCCTGACAGGCTCCTACGAGCAGTACTTC.

The chain has TRBV6-2 or TRBV6-3 and TRBJ1-1, with D perhaps TRBD1 (5 bases). The CDR3 totals 13 residues. Germline assignment: CDR1 MNHEY and CDR2 SVGEGT. Between the trimmed V and J ends, which lost 5 bases and 6 bases, there was a span of 13 bases. The DNA for the CDR3 is TGTGCCAGCAGTCCCGGGGGATGGGCTGAAGCTTTCTTT. Translating it yields CASSPGGWAEAFF.

A single count supports this clone. The chain recombines TRBV28 with TRBJ2-7; D possibly corresponds to TRBD2 (5 bases). Germline lookup yields CDR1 MDHEN and CDR2 SYDVKM. Between the trimmed V and J ends, which lost 1 base and 6 bases, there was a span of 13 bases. The CDR3 runs to 14 residues. DNA of the CDR3: TGTGCCAGCAGTTTATCGGGATACAGAACCGAGCAGTACTTC. Translating it yields CASSLSGYRTEQYF.

This clone was seen only a few times. The rearrangement joins TRBV7-9 to TRBJ1-2, with 11 bases matching TRBD1. Per germline, CDR1 SEHNR and CDR2 FQNEAQ (reference sequence). With V trimmed by 5 bases and J by 4 bases, 12 bases remained unmatched. This CDR3 spans 17 amino acids. CDR3 sequence: CASSTFAGTGGSYGYTF. In nucleotides, the CDR3 is TGTGCCAGCAGCACTTTTGCCGGGACAGGGGGAAGCTATGGCTACACCTTC.

V gene TRBV10-2 combines with J gene TRBJ2-5, with 10 bases aligning to TRBD2. Germline CDR1 is WSHSY and CDR2 is SAAADI. CDR3 length: 14 residues. V shed 7 bases and J 0 bases; nucleotides not matched to a gene: 2. CDR3 loop: CASKLAGNQETQYF. For the CDR3, the DNA is TGCGCCAGCAAACTAGCGGGAAACCAAGAGACCCAGTACTTC.

The DNA of the CDR3 is TGTGCCAGTAGTATTCTGACAGGGTCCTACGAGCAGTACTTC. Protein sequence: CASSILTGSYEQYF. This chain joins TRBV19 and TRBJ2-7; 7 bases fit TRBD1. Germline loops: CDR1 LNHDA, CDR2 SQIVND (reference sequence). Trimming took 3 bases from V and 1 from J; bases not matched to a gene: 3. The CDR3 is 14 residues long.

The chain uses TRBV13 and TRBJ2-7; no clear D gene. CDR3 size: 13 residues. Germline V CDR1 and CDR2: PRHDT, FYEKMQ (reference sequence). The V end lost 0 bases, the J end lost 0 bases, and 3 bases lay between the germline ends. The CDR3, as DNA: TGTGCCAGCAGCTTAGGGTACTCCTACGAGCAGTACTTC. Translated, it gives CASSLGYSYEQYF.